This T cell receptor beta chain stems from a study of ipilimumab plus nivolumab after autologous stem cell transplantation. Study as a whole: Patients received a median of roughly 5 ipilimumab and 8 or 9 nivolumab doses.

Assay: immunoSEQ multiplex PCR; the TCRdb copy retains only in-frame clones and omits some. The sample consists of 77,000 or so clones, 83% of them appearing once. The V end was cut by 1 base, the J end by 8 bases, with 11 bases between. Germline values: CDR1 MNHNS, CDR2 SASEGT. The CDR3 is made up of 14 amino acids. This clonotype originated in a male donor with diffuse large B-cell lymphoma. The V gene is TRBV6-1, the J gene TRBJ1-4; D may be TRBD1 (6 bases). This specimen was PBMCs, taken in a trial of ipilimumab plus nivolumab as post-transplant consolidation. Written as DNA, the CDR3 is TGTGCCAGCAGTGAAGGTGCAGGGGAGGAAAAACTGTTTTTT. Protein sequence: CASSEGAGEEKLFF.